This T cell receptor beta chain comes out of a study of blood T cell repertoires in COVID-19. Study context: Donors in the United States, Italy and Spain gave samples during acute or convalescent COVID-19. Sample material is recorded as cDNA or gDNA derived from T cells, B-cell-depleted T cells, or PBMCs.

Per the authors' pipeline: How many nucleated cells were present was estimated from reference gene primer amplification. This table comes from immunoSEQ multiplex PCR, and its TCRdb copy is limited to in-frame clones, with some not included. The V and J calls and the clone size are those of that table, but D and trimming were determined from the DNA. The sample holds around 64,000 clones, 80% to 90% seen once. The sequencing sample was made of peripheral blood. The TCR comes from a young woman with acute or convalescent COVID-19.

CDR3 nucleotide sequence: TGTGCCAGCAGCTCCGCCCTGGGTGAATGGACAGAATGGGAGACCCAGTACTTC. It is translated as CASSSALGEWTEWETQYF. The chain recombines TRBV7-9 with TRBJ2-5, with a weak D call TRBD1 (6 bases). V gave up 4 bases and J gave up 5 bases, with 26 bases separating them. Germline V gives CDR1 SEHNR, CDR2 FQNEAQ (reference sequence). The CDR3 loop spans 18 amino acids.